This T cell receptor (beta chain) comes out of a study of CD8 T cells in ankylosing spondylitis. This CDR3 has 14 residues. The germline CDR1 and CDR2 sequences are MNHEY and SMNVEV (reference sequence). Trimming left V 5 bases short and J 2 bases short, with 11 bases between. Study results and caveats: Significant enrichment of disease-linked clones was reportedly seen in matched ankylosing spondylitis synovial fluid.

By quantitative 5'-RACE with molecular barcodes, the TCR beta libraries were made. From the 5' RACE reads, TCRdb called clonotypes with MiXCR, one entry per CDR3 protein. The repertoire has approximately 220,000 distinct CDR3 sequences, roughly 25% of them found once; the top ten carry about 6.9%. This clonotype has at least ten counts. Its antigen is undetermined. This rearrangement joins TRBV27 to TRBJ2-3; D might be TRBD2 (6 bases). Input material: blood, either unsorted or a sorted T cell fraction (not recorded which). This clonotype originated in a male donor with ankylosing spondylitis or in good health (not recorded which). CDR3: CASSPRDFTDTQYF. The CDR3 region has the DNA TGTGCCAGCAGTCCCCGGGACTTCACAGATACGCAGTATTTT.